The entry below describes one T cell receptor beta chain. Germline CDR1 MNHEY, CDR2 SMNVEV (reference sequence). The CDR3 is 15 residues long. V lost 5 bases and J lost 2; bases outside the gene matches: 5. PCR amplification relied on 60 Vbeta primers (plus 13 Jbeta primers). The method was immunoSEQ multiplex PCR; TCRdb's version includes in-frame clones alone and lacks a portion of them. The sample gives 250,000 to 350,000 clones, 80% to 90% of which show up once; roughly 2% is in the top ten. These data belong to a study of cytomegalovirus exposure and HLA in healthy donors. The V call is TRBV27, the J call TRBJ1-3; the match to TRBD1 covers 8 bases. This receptor was obtained from a woman younger than 30 in good health and CMV-seronegative. The sample was PBMCs. Here the CDR3 DNA reads TGTGCCAGCAGTCCCGGACAGGGAGCTGGAAACACCATATATTTT. The encoded protein is CASSPGQGAGNTIYF.